This T cell receptor (beta chain) was recovered during a study of beta chain features in type 1 diabetes. Since all of the isolated RNA was reverse transcribed, expressed TCRB transcripts were what got sequenced. Sequencing was performed with immunoSEQ multiplex PCR; in TCRdb, only in-frame clones are kept and a portion is missing. This table holds around 15,000 clones, just under 55% found once. This clone was counted a few times. The target antigen is unknown. Study-wide findings and caveats: All four CD4+ subsets from Type 1 diabetes patients carried moderately but significantly shorter TCRB CDR3s. Short templates might get an advantage during PCR, and this would be equal in patients and controls.

Sequenced material: stem cell memory CD4+ T cells from blood. This clonotype originated in a woman between 18 and 29 years old in good health.

The CDR3 nucleotides read TGTGCCAGCATGAAGGGACAGGAGATCTACGAGCAGTACTTC. Translation gives CASMKGQEIYEQYF. The rearrangement links TRBV2 to TRBJ2-7; TRBD1 agrees at 8 bases. J lost 3 bases, V lost 7 bases, and 8 bases had no gene match. Germline V gene sequence: CDR1 SNHLY, CDR2 FYNNEI. CDR3 length: 14 residues. Full variable domain (remainder filled in from reference TRBV2 and TRBJ2-7): EPEVTQTPSHQVTQMGQEVILRCVPISNHLYFYWYRQILGQKVEFLVSFYNNEISEKSEIFDDQFSVERPDGSNFTLKIRSTKLEDSAMYFCASMKGQEIYEQYFGPGTRLTVT.